The subject of this entry is one T cell receptor (beta chain). Its target is unknown. The CDR3 runs to 20 residues. This record belongs to a study of blood T cells in healthy people across ages. With a J-beta primer mix and a sample-barcoded 5' primer, a second PCR ran roughly 7 to 11 cycles. TCRdb itself ran the 5' RACE reads through MiXCR, one entry per CDR3 protein. The sample consists of fewer than 1.5 million distinct CDR3 sequences, 42% of them appearing once. Overall study results and limits: Among T cells, TCR beta diversity per million cells dropped roughly linearly as age rose.

The chain recombines TRBV21-1 with TRBJ2-1; TRBD1 is the table's D call and was not checked against the DNA. TRBV21-1 is an annotated pseudogene. What was sequenced was blood. This receptor was obtained from a woman between 18 and 29 years old in good health. The CDR3 protein is CASSKDFSAEPPLIYNEQFF. DNA of the CDR3: TGTGCCAGCAGCAAAGACTTCTCGGCGGAGCCCCCCCTTATATACAATGAGCAGTTCTTC.